The 24 T cell receptor beta chains below come from one sample, sequenced in a study of T-cell memory formation after mild COVID-19. TCRdb re-analysed the 5' RACE reads in MiXCR, keeping a single row per CDR3 protein. The sample contains some 130,000 distinct CDR3 sequences, 15% to 20% of which appear only once. The specimen sequenced was PBMCs or a T cell subset sorted from them (not recorded which). These receptors originate from a young man who had mild COVID-19 (a few samples of this study predate the infection). Cell type and time point are not known.

This clonotype was observed at least ten times. This chain joins TRBV7-2 and TRBJ2-3; D remains ambiguous. The germline V and J ends were trimmed by 1 base and 6 bases, with 8 bases remaining between them. Germline V CDR1 and CDR2: SGHTA, FQGNSA. This CDR3 region has 13 residues. As DNA, the CDR3 is TGTGCCAGCAGCTTAGAGTCTTGGGATACGCAGTATTTT. This codes for CASSLESWDTQYF.

The chain employs TRBV20-1 and TRBJ2-3; tentative D call: TRBD1 (6 bases). The germline gives CDR1 DFQATT, CDR2 SNEGSKA (reference sequence). With 7 bases removed from V and 4 bases from J, the gap between germline ends came to 15 bases. This CDR3 is built from 13 residues. This chain's CDR3 is CSGDTLGADTQYF. The CDR3 coding sequence is TGCAGTGGGGACACCTTGGGGGCAGATACGCAGTATTTT.

The chain is built from TRBV6-2 or TRBV6-3 and TRBJ2-1; a possible D gene is TRBD1 (6 bases). In germline, CDR1 is MNHEY, CDR2 SVGEGT. The V end was cut by 2 bases, the J end by 0 bases, with 20 bases between. The CDR3 spans 19 residues. The chain's CDR3 is CASSYRPWDTLSSYNEQFF. The CDR3 DNA is TGTGCCAGCAGTTACAGACCCTGGGACACCTTAAGCTCCTACAATGAGCAGTTCTTC.

This clonotype was found many times. The chain links TRBV6-2 or TRBV6-3 to TRBJ2-2, with D possibly matching TRBD1 (6 bases). The V and J ends lost 9 bases and 4 bases respectively, with 15 bases between them. There are 14 residues in the CDR3. Germline-derived CDR1 and CDR2 are MNHEY and SVGEGT. CDR3 nucleotides: TGTGCCAGTTCGACAGTGGGGGCCACCGGGGAGCTGTTTTTT. Protein: CASSTVGATGELFF.

The J gene is TRBJ1-1, the V gene TRBV12-3 or TRBV12-4; D perhaps matches TRBD1 (6 bases). This CDR3 has 15 residues. V was cut by 4 bases and J by 4 bases, with 16 bases left in between. The CDR3, as DNA: TGTGCCAGCAGTTATTCTACAGGGATAAGCACTGAAGCTTTCTTT. Translation: CASSYSTGISTEAFF.

The V call is TRBV20-1, the J call TRBJ1-4, with a tentative D call TRBD1 (5 bases). Germline V gene data show CDR1 as DFQATT and CDR2 as SNEGSKA (reference sequence). This CDR3 comprises 12 residues. In DNA, the CDR3 is TGCACTCCGAAGGGGCATAATGAAAAACTGTTTTTT. Its protein product is CTPKGHNEKLFF.

The chain uses TRBV3-1 and TRBJ2-4; D unclear. The V gene lost 4 bases and the J gene lost 4 bases, with 11 bases spanning the gap. The CDR3 has 14 amino acids. The germline V gene has CDR1 LGHDT and CDR2 YNNKEL (reference sequence). The CDR3 protein is CASSRSEAKNIQYF. The CDR3 coding sequence is TGTGCCAGCAGCCGATCCGAAGCTAAAAACATTCAGTACTTC.

This clonotype has just a few counts. This chain uses TRBV29-1 with TRBJ2-5, with D hard to call. From germline, CDR1 is SQVTM and CDR2 ANQGSEA. The CDR3 covers 11 residues. Trimming cost V 3 bases and J 5 bases, with 7 bases left between them. The CDR3 reads CSVETTETQYF. CDR3 DNA sequence: TGCAGCGTTGAGACCACGGAGACCCAGTACTTC.

J is TRBJ2-3 and V is TRBV5-6, with TRBD2 as a possible D gene (6 bases). Germline lookup yields CDR1 SGHDT and CDR2 YYEEEE. The CDR3 extends over 15 amino acids. The ends were cut back, 0 bases at V and 7 bases at J, with 15 bases in the middle. The CDR3 spells CASSLVPNGGNTQYF. CDR3 sequence (DNA): TGTGCCAGCAGCTTGGTCCCAAACGGGGGAAATACGCAGTATTTT.

This clonotype showed up just a few times. The gene calls are TRBV24-1 and TRBJ2-5, with 10 bases identical to TRBD1. The V gene's germline CDR1 is KGHDR and CDR2 SFDVKD. The CDR3 has 16 amino acids. The V and J ends lost 4 bases and 1 base, in that order; junction bases with no gene match: 5. CDR3 protein: CATSEPGTGVQETQYF. DNA of the CDR3: TGTGCCACCAGTGAGCCCGGGACAGGGGTCCAAGAGACCCAGTACTTC.

This clonotype has ten or more counts. The chain combines TRBV12-3 or TRBV12-4 with TRBJ2-2; D is unresolved. The V end lost 5 bases, the J end lost 6 bases, and 16 bases lay between the germline ends. The CDR3 consists of 15 residues. The DNA for the CDR3 is TGTGCCAGCAGTCCCCCCCTGGGATATGCCGGGGAGCTGTTTTTT. The encoded protein is CASSPPLGYAGELFF.

This clonotype was seen a few times. The gene calls are TRBV14 and TRBJ2-5, with unresolved D. Germline CDR1 reads SGHDN; CDR2 reads FVKESK. The CDR3 is 14 amino acids. The V gene lost 0 bases and the J gene lost 1 base, with 6 bases spanning the gap. The chain's CDR3 is CASSQDTVQETQYF. CDR3 nucleotides: TGTGCCAGCAGCCAAGACACAGTCCAAGAGACCCAGTACTTC.

This clonotype appeared a few times. This chain joins TRBV2 and TRBJ2-2, with D possibly TRBD2 on 5 matching bases. This CDR3 spans 15 amino acids. V was shortened by 6 bases and J by 5 bases, with 16 bases between the two germline ends. CDR1 and CDR2 from the germline V gene are SNHLY and FYNNEI. The CDR3 DNA reads as TGTGCCAGCAGATACCGGGATATTCTTACCGGGGAGCTGTTTTTT. Translated, it gives CASRYRDILTGELFF.

The rearrangement links TRBV7-7 to TRBJ2-3, with TRBD1 matching over 12 bases. Trimming cost V 1 base and J 7 bases; bases outside gene matches: 3. The CDR3 totals 15 residues. Germline V lookup: CDR1 SSHAT, CDR2 FNYEAQ (reference sequence). The CDR3 is CASSLEGTGGHTQYF. The DNA of the CDR3 is TGTGCCAGCAGCTTAGAAGGGACAGGGGGCCATACGCAGTATTTT.

V usage is TRBV4-1 and J usage is TRBJ2-2, with 8 bases fitting TRBD1. CDR3 length equals 16 residues. Per the germline V gene, CDR1 is MGHRA and CDR2 is YSYEKL. With V trimmed by 2 bases and J by 5 bases, 7 bases remained unmatched. The CDR3 nucleotides read TGCGCCAGCAGCCAACCAGGACAGGGTAGTACCGGGGAGCTGTTTTTT. It yields the protein CASSQPGQGSTGELFF.

This clonotype was seen more than once but under ten times. This rearrangement joins TRBV6-5 to TRBJ1-6; 8 nucleotides align to TRBD1. CDR1 and CDR2 (germline): MNHEY, SVGAGI. Unmatched junction bases numbered 16, after V lost 0 bases and J lost 9 bases. This CDR3 is 19 amino acids long. The CDR3 DNA is TGTGCCAGCAGTTACTCGATAAGGGTCAGGGGGCTATCTTCTTCACCCCTCCACTTT. This sequence encodes CASSYSIRVRGLSSSPLHF.

This clonotype turned up a few times. The chain carries TRBV5-1 and TRBJ1-5, with TRBD1 as a possible D gene (5 bases). This CDR3 has 16 amino acids. Looked up from germline, CDR1 is SGHRS and CDR2 is YFSETQ. The V end lost 5 bases, the J end lost 4 bases, and 19 bases lay between the germline ends. CDR3 region: CASSSEGPPSNQPQHF. In DNA, the CDR3 is TGCGCCAGCAGTTCCGAGGGGCCTCCTTCTAATCAGCCCCAGCATTTT.

This clonotype occurred a few times. This chain joins TRBV7-2 and TRBJ2-5; no reliable D call. CDR3 length: 14 amino acids. Trimming shortened V by 4 bases and J by 5 bases, and 14 bases separated the two germline ends. CDR1 and CDR2 (germline): SGHTA, FQGNSA. This CDR3 reads CASSSRRDGETQYF. For the CDR3, the DNA is TGTGCCAGCAGCTCACGTAGGGATGGGGAGACCCAGTACTTC.

The V call is TRBV4-3, the J call TRBJ2-7; D is unclear. This CDR3 has 15 residues. Germline V gives CDR1 LGHNA, CDR2 YSLEER. Trimming took off 0 bases at V and 1 base at J, with 10 bases between the two ends. CDR3 in amino acids: CASSQDRAGSYEQYF. In nucleotides, the CDR3 is TGCGCCAGCAGCCAAGATCGTGCTGGGTCCTACGAGCAGTACTTC.

Written as DNA, the CDR3 is TGTGCCAGCAGTAGCGGGTACCAAGAGACCCAGTACTTC. Translated: CASSSGYQETQYF. J is TRBJ2-5 and V is TRBV28, with D tentatively TRBD2 (6 bases). V was clipped by 5 bases and J by 0 bases, with 7 bases between them. Germline V gene data show CDR1 as MDHEN and CDR2 as SYDVKM. CDR3 length equals 13 residues.

CDR3 DNA sequence: TGTGCCAGCAGCTTACTTAGTGGCGGGGAGCTGTTTTTT. It translates to CASSLLSGGELFF. The gene calls are TRBV7-2 and TRBJ2-2, with D unresolved. CDR1 is SGHTA and CDR2 is FQGNSA in the germline V gene. V gave up 2 bases and J gave up 7 bases, with 8 bases separating them. This CDR3 spans 13 amino acids.

This clonotype turned up a few times. The V gene is TRBV2, the J gene TRBJ2-4; D unresolved. CDR3 length equals 14 residues. From germline, CDR1 is SNHLY and CDR2 FYNNEI. With 6 bases removed from V and 3 bases from J, the gap between germline ends came to 12 bases. As DNA, the CDR3 is TGTGCCAGCAGATGGAAGCCTAGCAAAAACATTCAGTACTTC. Translation: CASRWKPSKNIQYF.

In its sample, this clonotype was seen a few times. This chain joins TRBV20-1 and TRBJ2-3, with TRBD2 identical over 15 bases. This CDR3 has 17 residues. V lost 3 bases to trimming and J lost 6 bases; unmatched junction nucleotides: 10. The V gene's germline CDR1 is DFQATT and CDR2 SNEGSKA (reference sequence). CDR3 DNA: TGCAGTGCTAGGGGACCGGGACTAGCGGGGGGTACGGATACGCAGTATTTT. Translation gives CSARGPGLAGGTDTQYF.

The chain combines TRBV6-2 or TRBV6-3 with TRBJ2-3; D not resolved. From germline, CDR1 is MNHEY and CDR2 SVGEGT. The CDR3 totals 12 residues. The V end lost 6 bases, the J end lost 5 bases, and 9 bases lay between the germline ends. The CDR3 loop is CASRIEGDTQYF. The CDR3 DNA reads as TGTGCCAGCAGGATAGAAGGAGATACGCAGTATTTT.